Below are 31 T cell receptor beta chains sequenced from a single sample in a study of cytomegalovirus exposure and HLA in healthy donors. Researchers ran the PCR with 60 Vbeta and 13 Jbeta primers. The protocol was immunoSEQ multiplex PCR, while the TCRdb copy is restricted to in-frame clones and leaves out a portion. This sample carries over 75,000 clones, 75% to 80% of them seen once, and the ten largest clones take around 6%. Sequenced sample: PBMCs. These receptors all come from a female donor in good health and CMV-seronegative.

This clone was detected only once. The J gene is TRBJ1-4, the V gene TRBV18; no firm D call. Trimming cost V 3 bases and J 7 bases, with 9 bases left between them. There are 13 residues in the CDR3. Germline lookup yields CDR1 KGHSH and CDR2 LQKENI. In DNA form, the CDR3 reads TGTGCCAGCTCACCGGGAGGGCCTGAAAAACTGTTTTTT. The encoded protein is CASSPGGPEKLFF.

This clone is a singleton in its sample. CDR3 loop: CASSLELEQFF. As DNA, the CDR3 is TGTGCCAGCAGCTTAGAACTTGAGCAGTTCTTC. The chain joins TRBV7-9 to TRBJ2-1, with D unclear. Germline values: CDR1 SEHNR, CDR2 FQNEAQ (reference sequence). This CDR3 spans 11 amino acids. Trimming stripped 1 base from V and 9 bases from J, with 4 bases between.

This clone was seen only once. The V gene is TRBV6-1, the J gene TRBJ2-7; the match to TRBD2 covers 7 bases. V trimming: 11 bases; J trimming: 2 bases; junction bases outside the gene matches: 9. The length of the CDR3 is 13 residues. Germline-derived CDR1 and CDR2 are MNHNS and SASEGT. CDR3 nucleotide sequence: TGTGCCGGGCGCCCAGCGGGGACCTACGAGCAGTACTTC. This translates into CAGRPAGTYEQYF.

The gene calls are TRBV6-4 and TRBJ2-1; 12 bases fit TRBD1. CDR3 length: 17 amino acids. J was trimmed by 9 bases and V by 6 bases; bases with no gene match: 15. Germline V gives CDR1 MRHNA, CDR2 SNTAGT. CDR3 sequence reads: CASSERAPGQGAFEQFF. The CDR3, as DNA: TGTGCCAGCAGCGAACGGGCTCCGGGACAGGGGGCGTTTGAGCAGTTCTTC.

CDR3 in amino acids: CASSPTGWGETQYF. The CDR3 nucleotides read TGTGCCAGCTCACCAACAGGGTGGGGAGAGACCCAGTACTTC. The chain combines TRBV18 with TRBJ2-5; tentative D call: TRBD1 (6 bases). Looked up from germline, CDR1 is KGHSH and CDR2 is LQKENI. The germline V and J ends were trimmed by 2 bases and 4 bases, with 11 bases remaining between them. The CDR3 length is 14 residues. Complete variable domain (other parts from reference TRBV18 and TRBJ2-5): NAGVMQNPRHLVRRRGQEARLRCSPMKGHSHVYWYRQLPEEGLKFMVYLQKENIIDESGMPKERFSAEFPKEGPSILRIQQVVRGDSAAYFCASSPTGWGETQYFGPGTRLLVL.

The chain recombines TRBV9 with TRBJ1-1; 10 positions match TRBD1. Looked up from germline, CDR1 is SGDLS and CDR2 is YYNGEE. The CDR3 has 17 amino acids. V gave up 4 bases and J gave up 0 bases; unmatched junction bases: 9. CDR3 sequence reads: CASSPIGGQGLNTEAFF. CDR3 nucleotides: TGTGCCAGCAGCCCAATCGGGGGACAGGGGTTGAACACTGAAGCTTTCTTT.

The table lists this clone with a count of one. The rearrangement uses TRBV28 and TRBJ2-1, with TRBD2 identical over 8 bases. V was clipped by 7 bases and J by 0 bases; unmatched bases: 8. The CDR3 has 16 residues. CDR1 and CDR2 (germline): MDHEN, SYDVKM. The CDR3 protein is CASTPGGASSYNEQFF. In DNA, the CDR3 is TGTGCCAGCACCCCCGGGGGGGCAAGCTCCTACAATGAGCAGTTCTTC.

The V call is TRBV28, the J call TRBJ2-7; D is undetermined. The CDR3 runs to 12 residues. Trimming left V 7 bases short and J 3 bases short, with 10 bases between. Per the germline V gene, CDR1 is MDHEN and CDR2 is SYDVKM. In DNA form, the CDR3 reads TGTGCCAGCACTTCCCTCAGCTACGAGCAGTACTTC. The encoded protein is CASTSLSYEQYF.

In this sample, this clone turned up a few times. This chain uses TRBV30 with TRBJ1-2; TRBD1 aligns across 9 bases. The trim removed 5 bases at V and 8 bases at J, leaving 3 bases unmatched. This CDR3 region has 11 residues. Germline assignment: CDR1 GTSNPN and CDR2 SVGIG (reference sequence). CDR3 nucleotide sequence: TGTGCCTGGGGGACAGGGCACGGCTACACCTTC. Amino acid sequence: CAWGTGHGYTF. The full variable domain, its missing parts supplied by reference TRBV30 and TRBJ1-2, is SQTIHQWPATLVQPVGSPLSLECTVEGTSNPNLYWYRQAAGRGLQLLFYSVGIGQISSEVPQNLSASRPQDRQFILSSKKLLLSDSGFYLCAWGTGHGYTFGSGTRLTVV.

The chain recombines TRBV2 with TRBJ1-4; 10 bases agree with TRBD1. Trimming at V came to 5 bases and at J to 4 bases, leaving 10 bases not matched to a gene. CDR1 SNHLY and CDR2 FYNNEI come from the germline V gene. The CDR3 covers 17 residues. CDR3 sequence (DNA): TGTGCCAGCAGTTTTAGTTCCGGACAGGGGGTTAATGAAAAACTGTTTTTT. Translating gives CASSFSSGQGVNEKLFF.

This sequence joins TRBV7-6 and TRBJ2-7; 14 bases map to TRBD2. Germline assignment: CDR1 SGHVS and CDR2 FNYEAQ. CDR3 length: 17 amino acids. V shed 5 bases, J shed 1 base, and the junction held 7 bases outside the gene matches. For the CDR3, the DNA is TGTGCCAGCAGCCTCGGGACTAGCGGGAGTGGGTCCTACGAGCAGTACTTC. The encoded protein is CASSLGTSGSGSYEQYF.

The chain joins TRBV5-1 to TRBJ2-2; D might be TRBD1 (5 bases). The V gene's germline CDR1 is SGHRS and CDR2 YFSETQ. The V gene lost 0 bases and the J gene lost 6 bases, with 12 bases spanning the gap. The CDR3 runs to 15 residues. The CDR3 region has the DNA TGCGCCAGCAGCTTGGACGGAAGGGGCCCCGGGGAGCTGTTTTTT. Its translation: CASSLDGRGPGELFF.

V gene TRBV4-1 combines with J gene TRBJ2-2; the D is unclear. V lost 1 base to trimming and J lost 5 bases, with 2 bases between them. Per the germline V gene, CDR1 is MGHRA and CDR2 is YSYEKL. The length of the CDR3 is 12 residues. Here the CDR3 reads CASSQVTGELFF. DNA for the CDR3: TGCGCCAGCAGCCAAGTAACCGGGGAGCTGTTTTTT.

The genes are TRBV7-9 and TRBJ1-1; the match to TRBD1 covers 9 bases. Germline V CDR1 and CDR2: SEHNR, FQNEAQ (reference sequence). The CDR3 spans 14 residues. J lost 7 bases, V lost 1 base, and 4 bases had no gene match. The CDR3 loop is CASSLVGQGNEAFF. The CDR3 nucleotides are TGTGCCAGCAGCTTAGTAGGACAGGGGAATGAAGCTTTCTTT.

V and J are TRBV28 and TRBJ2-6; 8 positions match TRBD1. This CDR3 has 19 residues. The germline CDR1 and CDR2 sequences are MDHEN and SYDVKM. V lost 3 bases, J lost 1 base, and 11 bases stayed unmatched. The CDR3 DNA sequence: TGTGCCAGCAGTTTGACCACAGGGGGTCTAGGGTCTGGGGCCAACGTCCTGACTTTC. It encodes CASSLTTGGLGSGANVLTF.

The chain carries TRBV19 and TRBJ1-5; 9 bases agree with TRBD1. In germline, CDR1 is LNHDA, CDR2 SQIVND (reference sequence). Germline trimming cut 3 bases from V and 5 bases from J; bases unmatched to any gene: 14. CDR3 length: 18 amino acids. The chain's CDR3 is CASSILGTGPPSHQPQHF. CDR3 DNA: TGTGCCAGTAGTATCTTGGGGACAGGGCCTCCCAGTCATCAGCCCCAGCATTTT.

The chain links TRBV2 to TRBJ2-2, with 8 positions matching TRBD2. The CDR3 is 15 amino acids. V trimming: 8 bases; J trimming: 3 bases; junction bases outside the gene matches: 8. Germline V gene sequence: CDR1 SNHLY, CDR2 FYNNEI. The CDR3 loop is CASEHGRADTGELFF. In DNA, the CDR3 is TGTGCCAGCGAGCACGGGAGGGCTGACACCGGGGAGCTGTTTTTT.

This clone was counted a few times. The rearrangement links TRBV5-1 to TRBJ2-4, with D maybe TRBD2 (5 bases). Trimming stripped 0 bases from V and 3 bases from J, with 7 bases between. Germline CDR1 SGHRS, CDR2 YFSETQ. This CDR3 is 14 amino acids long. This CDR3 reads CASSLGGDKNIQYF. Here the CDR3 DNA reads TGCGCCAGCAGCTTGGGGGGAGACAAAAACATTCAGTACTTC.

The gene calls are TRBV5-4 and TRBJ2-7, with D unresolved. Between the trimmed V and J ends, which lost 4 bases and 7 bases, there was a span of 12 bases. CDR1 is SGHNT and CDR2 is YYREEE in the germline V gene (reference sequence). The CDR3 consists of 12 residues. The DNA for the CDR3 is TGTGCCAGCAGCGGCGAAGTGAGGGAGCAGTACTTC. As protein: CASSGEVREQYF. Full variable domain (outside the CDR3, taken from reference TRBV5-4 and TRBJ2-7): ETGVTQSPTHLIKTRGQQVTLRCSSQSGHNTVSWYQQALGQGPQFIFQYYREEENGRGNFPPRFSGLQFPNYSSELNVNALELDDSALYLCASSGEVREQYFGPGTRLTVT.

The gene calls are TRBV7-9 and TRBJ2-7; 10 positions agree with TRBD2. This CDR3 has 16 amino acids. Germline trimming cut 5 bases from V and 7 bases from J; bases unmatched to any gene: 14. The germline gives CDR1 SEHNR, CDR2 FQNEAQ (reference sequence). CDR3 region: CASSITSGRAVGEQYF. The CDR3 DNA reads TGTGCCAGCAGCATTACCAGCGGGAGGGCCGTAGGTGAGCAGTACTTC. Full variable domain (remainder filled in from reference TRBV7-9 and TRBJ2-7): DTGVSQNPRHKITKRGQNVTFRCDPISEHNRLYWYRQTLGQGPEFLTYFQNEAQLEKSRLLSDRFSAERPKGSFSTLEIQRTEQGDSAMYLCASSITSGRAVGEQYFGPGTRLTVT.

The gene calls are TRBV4-2 and TRBJ2-2, with 7 bases fitting TRBD1. CDR1 is LGHNA, CDR2 YNFKEQ, per germline. V shed 1 base and J 2 bases; nucleotides not matched to a gene: 7. The CDR3 extends over 17 amino acids. In nucleotides, the CDR3 is TGTGCCAGCAGCCAAGTTAAAGGGACAGCCAACACCGGGGAGCTGTTTTTT. Its translation is CASSQVKGTANTGELFF.

This clone was recorded a few times. The chain uses TRBV18 and TRBJ2-2; 9 positions match TRBD1. Per germline, CDR1 KGHSH and CDR2 LQKENI. J lost 2 bases, V lost 0 bases, and 1 base had no gene match. The CDR3 covers 16 residues. The CDR3 spells CASSPPTGGNTGELFF. CDR3 in DNA: TGTGCCAGCTCACCACCCACAGGGGGCAACACCGGGGAGCTGTTTTTT.

The V call is TRBV2, the J call TRBJ1-2; 9 nucleotides agree with TRBD1. J was trimmed by 6 bases and V by 5 bases; bases with no gene match: 4. CDR3 length: 13 residues. Germline V lookup: CDR1 SNHLY, CDR2 FYNNEI. CDR3 nucleotides: TGTGCCAGCAGTCCACAGGGGGCCAATGGCTACACCTTC. Amino acids: CASSPQGANGYTF.

The chain carries TRBV11-3 and TRBJ1-1; D is ambiguous. This CDR3 contains 12 residues. Germline CDR1 reads SGHNT; CDR2 reads YENEEA. V dropped 2 bases and J dropped 4 bases, with 5 bases sitting between them. The CDR3 DNA reads as TGTGCCAGCAGCTTACGAGGCACTGAAGCTTTCTTT. Translated, it gives CASSLRGTEAFF. Together with reference TRBV11-3 and TRBJ1-1, the CDR3 gives the full variable domain: EAGVVQSPRYKIIEKKQPVAFWCNPISGHNTLYWYLQNLGQGPELLIRYENEEAVDDSQLPKDRFSAERLKGVDSTLKIQPAELGDSAVYLCASSLRGTEAFFGQGTRLTVV.

This clone was recorded once. The chain combines TRBV5-1 with TRBJ2-5, with a tentative D call TRBD2 (6 bases). Germline V gives CDR1 SGHRS, CDR2 YFSETQ. With 3 bases removed from V and 1 base from J, the gap between germline ends came to 13 bases. The CDR3 spans 15 residues. The CDR3 is CASSSSGPFQETQYF. The CDR3 nucleotides are TGCGCCAGCAGCTCGAGCGGGCCGTTCCAAGAGACCCAGTACTTC.

Regarding this clone: Relative to the germline gene, one junction end is altered; a read error may explain this. The CDR3 loop is CASSLRQGVDTQYF. In nucleotides, the CDR3 is TGTGCTAGCAGCTTACGGCAGGGTGTAGATACGCAGTATTTT. The V call is TRBV7-7, the J call TRBJ2-3, with D perhaps TRBD1 (5 bases). Germline assignment: CDR1 SSHAT and CDR2 FNYEAQ (reference sequence). This CDR3 comprises 14 residues. The full variable domain, completed using reference TRBV7-7 and TRBJ2-3, is GAGVSQSPRYKVTKRGQDVTLRCDPISSHATLYWYQQALGQGPEFLTYFNYEAQPDKSGLPSDRFSAERPEGSISTLTIQRTEQRDSAMYRCASSLRQGVDTQYFGPGTRLTVL.

The chain combines TRBV7-9 with TRBJ2-5; 13 bases align to TRBD2. Germline V gene sequence: CDR1 SEHNR, CDR2 FQNEAQ (reference sequence). The CDR3 sequence is 16 residues long. The junction had 5 bases not matched to a gene; V was cut back by 6 bases and J by 1 base. CDR3 sequence: CASRVGTSGAQETQYF. DNA for the CDR3: TGTGCCAGCAGGGTGGGGACTAGCGGGGCCCAAGAGACCCAGTACTTC.

The chain uses TRBV5-4 and TRBJ2-5; D might be TRBD2 (6 bases). V lost 6 bases and J lost 1, with 16 bases in between. Germline V lookup: CDR1 SGHNT, CDR2 YYREEE (reference sequence). The CDR3 runs to 15 residues. CDR3 in amino acids: CASTQAMGLQETQYF. The CDR3 DNA sequence: TGTGCCAGCACCCAAGCTATGGGACTCCAAGAGACCCAGTACTTC.

The chain has TRBV6-5 and TRBJ2-2, with 7 bases matching TRBD1. Germline lookup yields CDR1 MNHEY and CDR2 SVGAGI. V shed 5 bases, J shed 4 bases, and the junction held 4 bases outside the gene matches. The CDR3 is made up of 14 amino acids. The CDR3 spells CASSPTGPTGELFF. The DNA of the CDR3 is TGTGCCAGCAGTCCGACAGGGCCCACCGGGGAGCTGTTTTTT.

This chain links TRBV7-2 with TRBJ2-2, with TRBD1 matching over 10 bases. J was trimmed by 4 bases and V by 4 bases; bases with no gene match: 3. Germline lookup yields CDR1 SGHTA and CDR2 FQGNSA. The CDR3 loop spans 15 amino acids. The CDR3 DNA reads TGTGCCAGCAGCTCAGACAGGGGGCGCACCGGGGAGCTGTTTTTT. Translating gives CASSSDRGRTGELFF.

The genes are TRBV5-8 and TRBJ1-5; the D is unclear. Germline V lookup: CDR1 SGHTS, CDR2 YDEGEE. Trimming took 6 bases from V and 7 from J, leaving 14 bases between them. CDR3 length equals 13 residues. CDR3 nucleotide sequence: TGTGCCAGCAACCCCCGGGAGAGGCAGCCCCAGCATTTT. It specifies CASNPRERQPQHF.